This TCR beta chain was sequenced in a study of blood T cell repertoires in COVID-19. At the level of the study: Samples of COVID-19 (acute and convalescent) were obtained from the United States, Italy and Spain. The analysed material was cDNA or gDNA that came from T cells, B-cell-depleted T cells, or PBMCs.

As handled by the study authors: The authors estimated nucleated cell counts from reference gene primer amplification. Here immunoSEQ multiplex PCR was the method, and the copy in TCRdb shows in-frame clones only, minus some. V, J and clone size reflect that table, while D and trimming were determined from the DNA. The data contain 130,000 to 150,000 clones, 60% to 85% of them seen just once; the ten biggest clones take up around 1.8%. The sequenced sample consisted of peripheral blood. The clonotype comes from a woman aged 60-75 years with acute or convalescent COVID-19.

CDR3 DNA: TGTGCACAGAGCCCTCTAACTAGCGGGATGGTCATTCAGTACTTC. Its protein product is CAQSPLTSGMVIQYF. The chain is built from TRBV30 and TRBJ2-4; 10 bases are a match to TRBD2. The length of the CDR3 is 15 residues. CDR1 is GTSNPN and CDR2 is SVGIG in the germline V gene (reference sequence).